The rows below give T cell receptor beta chains drawn from one sample of a study of cytomegalovirus exposure and HLA in healthy donors. Assay: immunoSEQ multiplex PCR; the TCRdb copy retains only in-frame clones and omits some. The sample lists about 36,000 clones, nearly 70% seen once, with just over 6.5% in the top ten. Material for sequencing was PBMCs. These receptors came from a young man in good health and CMV-seronegative. CDR3s include the opening cysteine and the closing phenylalanine or tryptophan. The D gene is left open where the match is weak. Some rows have no size entry. The others give once, few or many, or a class for an expanded clone.

J: TRBJ2-1
V: TRBV27
D: -
size: -
DNA: TGTGCCAGCAGTTTATCCAGCGGCAATGAGCAGTTCTTC
CDR3: CASSLSSGNEQFF

J: TRBJ2-5
V: TRBV5-6
D: -
size: once
DNA: TGTGCCAGCAGCTGGACTCCAGAGACCCAGTACTTC
CDR3: CASSWTPETQYF

J: TRBJ2-5
V: TRBV7-2
D: TRBD2
size: -
DNA: TGTGCCAGCAGCCGAGGGACTAGCGTTGAAGAGACCCAGTACTTC
CDR3: CASSRGTSVEETQYF

J: TRBJ2-1
V: TRBV5-8
D: -
size: -
DNA: TGTGCCAGCAGCTTGATCCGACTAACGAGGAGCGGGAATGAGCAGTTCTTC
CDR3: CASSLIRLTRSGNEQFF

J: TRBJ1-1
V: TRBV6-1
D: -
size: -
DNA: TGTGCCAGCAGGAAACAGGGTATGAACACTGAAGCTTTCTTT
CDR3: CASRKQGMNTEAFF

J: TRBJ2-6
V: TRBV5-4
D: TRBD2
size: -
DNA: TGTGCCAGCAGCTTAACTTTAGCGGGAGGGAGCTCTGGGGCCAACGTCCTGACTTTC
CDR3: CASSLTLAGGSSGANVLTF

J: TRBJ2-3
V: TRBV29-1
D: -
size: -
DNA: TGCAGCGTTGACGAAGGAGGTACAGATACGCAGTATTTT
CDR3: CSVDEGGTDTQYF

J: TRBJ1-5
V: TRBV4-1
D: TRBD1
size: -
DNA: TGCGCCAGCAGCCGTACAGGGGGCGGGTCTGTTAGCAATCAGCCCCAGCATTTT
CDR3: CASSRTGGGSVSNQPQHF

J: TRBJ1-1
V: TRBV10-3
D: -
size: -
DNA: TGTGCCATCAGTGATAGTGTGAACACTGAAGCTTTCTTT
CDR3: CAISDSVNTEAFF

J: TRBJ2-7
V: TRBV5-6
D: -
size: few
DNA: TGTGCCAGCAGCTTGGGGACAGTCCACGAGCAGTACTTC
CDR3: CASSLGTVHEQYF

J: TRBJ2-7
V: TRBV6-5
D: TRBD2
size: -
DNA: TGTGCCAGCAGTACTCGGAGCGGGAGCTTTGACGAGCAGTACTTC
CDR3: CASSTRSGSFDEQYF

J: TRBJ1-1
V: TRBV27
D: -
size: -
DNA: TGTGCCAGCAGTTTCCGAGGGGAGGCTGAAGCTTTCTTT
CDR3: CASSFRGEAEAFF